This entry concerns a single T cell receptor (beta chain). The data were obtained in a study of blood T cell repertoires in COVID-19. Germline CDR1 is MNHEY and CDR2 is SVGEGT. This CDR3 has 15 residues. Trimming took off 4 bases at V and 1 base at J, with 13 bases between the two ends. In the original analysis: Estimates of nucleated cell counts were drawn from the amplification of reference gene primers. TCRdb's copy holds only in-frame clones and misses some; the assay was immunoSEQ multiplex PCR. V and J calls and clone size come straight from that table; D and trimming were deduced from the DNA. The sample has 250,000 or so clones, around 88% seen once; the top ten hold 6.3%.

This chain uses TRBV6-2 or TRBV6-3 with TRBJ1-1; a weak D match, TRBD1 (6 bases). The TCR originated in a woman between 25 and 40 years old with COVID-19, enrolled during active disease. Sample: peripheral blood. The CDR3 sequence: CASSFPTGQNTEAFF. CDR3 nucleotides: TGTGCCAGCAGTTTTCCCACAGGGCAGAACACTGAAGCTTTCTTT.